These 14 T cell receptor beta chains came from one sample sequenced in a study of T-cell reconstitution after alpha-beta-depleted transplantation in children. Construction of the TCRbeta library involved unique molecular identifiers. One entry per CDR3 protein results from TCRdb running MiXCR on the PCR reads. There are roughly 76,000 distinct CDR3 sequences in the sample; roughly a tenth occur only once, and around 13% lies in the top ten. Sequenced material: PBMCs, taken before TCRalphabeta/CD19-depleted stem cell transplant. The receptors stem from a boy younger than 18 with acute myeloid leukemia, due to receive a stem cell transplant.

This clonotype was seen many times. The chain links TRBV4-2 to TRBJ2-3; D not resolved. This CDR3 is built from 15 residues. The V gene lost 0 bases and the J gene lost 2 bases, with 9 bases spanning the gap. In germline, CDR1 is LGHNA, CDR2 YNFKEQ. This CDR3 reads CASSQENPITDTQYF. The CDR3 DNA reads as TGTGCCAGCAGCCAAGAGAATCCAATCACAGATACGCAGTATTTT.

This clonotype was seen ten or more times. The chain recombines TRBV4-1 with TRBJ1-2; D is perhaps TRBD1 (6 bases). Between the trimmed V and J ends, which lost 4 bases and 0 bases, there was a span of 6 bases. The CDR3 contains 13 residues. Germline CDR1 reads MGHRA; CDR2 reads YSYEKL. The CDR3 loop is CASSPGANYGYTF. The CDR3 region has the DNA TGCGCCAGCAGCCCAGGGGCTAACTATGGCTACACCTTC.

This clonotype was counted ten times or more. The rearrangement links TRBV5-6 to TRBJ2-2; possible D gene TRBD1, 6 bases. CDR1 is SGHDT, CDR2 YYEEEE, per germline. V lost 3 bases to trimming and J lost 2 bases, with 17 bases between them. This CDR3 spans 17 amino acids. This chain's CDR3 is CASSSRTEGINTGELFF. The CDR3 nucleotides are TGTGCCAGCAGCTCAAGGACAGAAGGGATAAACACCGGGGAGCTGTTTTTT.

This clonotype has at least ten counts. This chain links TRBV15 with TRBJ1-1; TRBD1 is a possible D gene (6 bases). The V gene lost 4 bases and the J gene lost 7 bases, with 13 bases spanning the gap. In germline, CDR1 is LNHNV, CDR2 YYDKDF (reference sequence). The CDR3 is made up of 13 amino acids. The CDR3 DNA follows: TGTGCCACCAGCATCGACAGGCGGGGTGAAGCTTTCTTT. It codes for CATSIDRRGEAFF.

This clonotype was detected ten times or more. The chain combines TRBV29-1 with TRBJ2-3; D is unresolved. The CDR3 totals 13 residues. Germline V gives CDR1 SQVTM, CDR2 ANQGSEA. The ends were cut back, 3 bases at V and 2 bases at J, with 9 bases in the middle. For the CDR3, the DNA is TGCAGCGTTGATGCGGTCTTCACAGATACGCAGTATTTT. This codes for CSVDAVFTDTQYF.

This clonotype has at least ten counts. The rearrangement links TRBV29-1 to TRBJ1-1; D is undetermined. From germline, CDR1 is SQVTM and CDR2 ANQGSEA. Trimming removed 2 bases from V and 1 base from J, with 8 bases in between. There are 13 residues in the CDR3. The CDR3 here is CSVENSRNTEAFF. CDR3 bases: TGCAGCGTTGAAAACAGTCGGAACACTGAAGCTTTCTTT.

V gene TRBV15 combines with J gene TRBJ2-2; 8 bases fit TRBD1. Trimming at V came to 4 bases and at J to 7 bases, leaving 5 bases not matched to a gene. CDR1 and CDR2 (germline): LNHNV, YYDKDF (reference sequence). The CDR3 sequence is 14 residues long. CDR3 coding DNA: TGTGCCACCAGCATAACACAGGGGGTCGGGGAGCTGTTTTTT. It yields the protein CATSITQGVGELFF.

This clonotype was counted many times. The CDR3 bases are TGTGCCAGCAGCTTCGACGGGGGAAACAATGAGCAGTTCTTC. Its translation is CASSFDGGNNEQFF. This chain connects TRBV11-3 to TRBJ2-1; D may be TRBD2 (6 bases). The CDR3 sequence is 14 residues long. Germline loops: CDR1 SGHNT, CDR2 YENEEA. The V end was cut by 3 bases, the J end by 5 bases, with 11 bases between.

This clonotype was counted at least ten times. This CDR3 is CASSYVGNNEQYF. The DNA for the CDR3 is TGTGCCAGCAGTTATGTAGGGAACAACGAGCAGTACTTC. The J gene is TRBJ2-7, the V gene TRBV6-6; D uncertain. The CDR3 is 13 residues long. V was clipped by 3 bases and J by 5 bases, with 11 bases between them. Per the germline V gene, CDR1 is MNHNY and CDR2 is SVGAGI (reference sequence).

In this sample, this clonotype turned up many times. This chain links TRBV9 with TRBJ1-1; unclear D gene. This CDR3 is 14 amino acids long. The germline V and J ends were trimmed by 1 base and 2 bases, with 9 bases remaining between them. Germline-derived CDR1 and CDR2 are SGDLS and YYNGEE. The CDR3 loop is CASSVKAANTEAFF. The CDR3 coding sequence is TGTGCCAGCAGCGTAAAGGCAGCTAACACTGAAGCTTTCTTT. The entire variable domain, with the rest obtained from reference TRBV9 and TRBJ1-1, is as follows: DSGVTQTPKHLITATGQRVTLRCSPRSGDLSVYWYQQSLDQGLQFLIQYYNGEERAKGNILERFSAQQFPDLHSELNLSSLELGDSALYFCASSVKAANTEAFFGQGTRLTVV.

This clonotype has more than one count but fewer than ten. The rearrangement uses TRBV19 and TRBJ1-5; D gene unclear. Germline CDR1 LNHDA, CDR2 SQIVND (reference sequence). The ends were cut back, 7 bases at V and 2 bases at J, with 15 bases in the middle. There are 15 residues in the CDR3. The CDR3 here is CASTVTTWGNQPQHF. The DNA of the CDR3 is TGTGCCAGTACGGTAACTACTTGGGGCAATCAGCCCCAGCATTTT.

Worth noting for this clonotype: This may be a read error: a much more frequent sequence differs by one nucleotide. The V and J genes are TRBV6-5 and TRBJ1-2, with 7 bases lining up with TRBD1. The CDR3 sequence is 15 residues long. Germline V gene data show CDR1 as MNHEY and CDR2 as SVGAGI. CDR3 loop: CTSSYDRALNYGYTF. For the CDR3, the DNA is TGTACCAGCAGTTACGACAGGGCCCTTAACTATGGCTACACCTTC.

Many counts were recorded for this clonotype. The chain employs TRBV5-6 and TRBJ2-4, with D perhaps matching TRBD2 (5 bases). Per the germline V gene, CDR1 is SGHDT and CDR2 is YYEEEE. The CDR3 has 14 amino acids. Deletions cut 4 bases from V and 4 bases from J, with 12 bases between. The CDR3 nucleotides are TGTGCCAGCAGCGGAGCGGTGGGGAAAAACATTCAGTACTTC. It translates to CASSGAVGKNIQYF. The whole variable domain, remainder taken from reference TRBV5-6 and TRBJ2-4, is DAGVTQSPTHLIKTRGQQVTLRCSPKSGHDTVSWYQQALGQGPQFIFQYYEEEERQRGNFPDRFSGHQFPNYSSELNVNALLLGDSALYLCASSGAVGKNIQYFGAGTRLSVL.

This clonotype was counted ten times or more. The rearrangement joins TRBV12-3 or TRBV12-4 to TRBJ2-1, with unresolved D. The CDR3 spans 16 residues. V was shortened by 0 bases and J by 6 bases, with 15 bases between the two germline ends. The DNA of the CDR3 is TGTGCCAGCAGTTTAGCGCTAAGAAGTTCTGCCAATGAGCAGTTCTTC. Encoded protein: CASSLALRSSANEQFF.